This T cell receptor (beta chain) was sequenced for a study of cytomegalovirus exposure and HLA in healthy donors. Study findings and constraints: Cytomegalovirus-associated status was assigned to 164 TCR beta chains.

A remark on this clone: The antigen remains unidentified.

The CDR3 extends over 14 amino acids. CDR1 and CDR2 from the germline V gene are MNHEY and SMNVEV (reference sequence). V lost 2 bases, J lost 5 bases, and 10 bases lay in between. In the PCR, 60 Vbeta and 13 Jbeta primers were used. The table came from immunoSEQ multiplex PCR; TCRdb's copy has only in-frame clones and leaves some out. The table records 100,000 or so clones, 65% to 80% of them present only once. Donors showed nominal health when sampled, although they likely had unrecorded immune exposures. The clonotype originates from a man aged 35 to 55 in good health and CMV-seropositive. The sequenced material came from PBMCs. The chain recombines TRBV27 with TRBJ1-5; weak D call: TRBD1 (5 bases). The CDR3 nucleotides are TGTGCCAGCAGTTTAAGGCAGGGCTATCAGCCCCAGCATTTT. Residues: CASSLRQGYQPQHF.